This is a list of T cell receptor beta chains from one sample in a study of T cell responses to AZD1222 COVID-19 vaccine. Measured with immunoSEQ multiplex PCR; TCRdb has only the in-frame clones, and not every one. The table lists around 78,000 clones, roughly 87% of them singletons. The sample in question was peripheral blood, obtained on day 0 of AZD1222 vaccination. Receptor source: an adult in good health. CDR3s include the opening cysteine and the closing phenylalanine or tryptophan. The D gene is left open where the match is weak. For some rows the clone size is stated as once, few or many, or as a class when expanded; others skip it.

v_call	d_call	clone_size	j_call	cdr3_aa	cdr3_nt
TRBV11-3	TRBD1	.	TRBJ2-7	CASSPGTARWEQYF	TGTGCCAGCAGCCCCGGGACAGCCCGATGGGAGCAGTACTTC
TRBV5-4	.	.	TRBJ1-1	CASSSGRLNTEAFF	TGTGCCAGCAGCTCGGGACGACTGAACACTGAAGCTTTCTTT
TRBV4-1	TRBD2	.	TRBJ2-1	CASSHPQREEQFF	TGCGCCAGCAGCCATCCTCAGCGGGAGGAGCAGTTCTTC
TRBV7-2	.	.	TRBJ1-2	CASTGAGVDGYTF	TGTGCCAGCACTGGGGCAGGGGTTGATGGCTACACCTTC
TRBV12-5	TRBD1	few	TRBJ1-5	CASGFVRTGLYSNQPQHF	TGTGCTAGTGGTTTCGTCCGGACAGGGCTTTATAGCAATCAGCCCCAGCATTTT
TRBV6-5	TRBD2	.	TRBJ2-5	CASSTRAGQETQYF	TGTGCCAGCAGTACGAGAGCGGGACAAGAGACCCAGTACTTC
TRBV29-1	.	once	TRBJ1-1	CSVVGTEAFF	TGCAGCGTTGTAGGCACTGAAGCTTTCTTT
TRBV10-3	.	few	TRBJ1-4	CAISGGTEKLFF	TGTGCCATCAGTGGGGGCACGGAAAAACTGTTTTTT
TRBV3-1/TRBV3-2	.	.	TRBJ2-5	CASRREETQYF	TGTGCCAGCCGAAGGGAAGAGACCCAGTACTTC
TRBV18	.	.	TRBJ1-2	CASSPLDTSYGYTF	TGTGCCAGCTCACCACTGGACACCTCCTATGGCTACACCTTC
TRBV19	.	.	TRBJ1-6	CASSIPYSPLHF	TGTGCCAGTAGTATCCCGTACTCACCCCTCCACTTT
TRBV6-6	.	.	TRBJ1-1	CASSYLEGPNTEAFF	TGTGCCAGCAGTTACCTCGAGGGCCCAAACACTGAAGCTTTCTTT
TRBV7-2	.	once	TRBJ1-5	CASSYSWGGDQPQHF	TGTGCCAGCAGTTATAGCTGGGGTGGGGATCAGCCCCAGCATTTT
TRBV7-2	.	.	TRBJ1-5	CASSLSGDRSGPQHF	TGTGCCAGCAGCTTAAGTGGGGACCGTTCGGGGCCCCAGCATTTT
TRBV4-1	.	.	TRBJ1-1	CASSQDPGATTEAFF	TGCGCCAGCAGCCAAGATCCGGGGGCGACCACTGAAGCTTTCTTT
TRBV7-9	TRBD2	.	TRBJ2-1	CASSLQGEREWSYNEQFF	TGTGCCAGCAGCTTGCAGGGAGAGCGGGAGTGGTCCTACAATGAGCAGTTCTTC
TRBV29-1	.	.	TRBJ1-1	CSALAGTDTEAFF	TGCAGCGCCCTTGCGGGGACGGACACTGAAGCTTTCTTT
TRBV11-2	.	.	TRBJ2-3	CASSRARSTDTQYF	TGTGCCAGCAGCCGAGCCCGGAGCACAGATACGCAGTATTTT
TRBV14	.	.	TRBJ2-1	CASSPLLSSYNEQFF	TGTGCCAGCAGCCCTCTTCTAAGCTCCTACAATGAGCAGTTCTTC
TRBV6-6	.	.	TRBJ2-1	CASSYRVNEQFF	TGTGCCAGCTCATACAGGGTCAATGAGCAGTTCTTC
TRBV15	.	.	TRBJ2-3	CATSRKGVGTDTQYF	TGTGCCACCAGCAGGAAGGGAGTGGGTACAGATACGCAGTATTTT
TRBV18	TRBD1	.	TRBJ2-7	CASSPPNGQGSYEQYF	TGTGCCAGCTCACCACCGAATGGACAGGGGTCCTACGAGCAGTACTTC
TRBV5-4	TRBD1	once	TRBJ2-7	CASRKQGADEQYF	TGTGCCAGCAGAAAACAGGGGGCCGACGAGCAGTACTTC
TRBV7-8	.	.	TRBJ2-7	CASWESGVREQYF	TGTGCCAGCTGGGAATCAGGGGTCCGCGAGCAGTACTTC
TRBV29-1	TRBD2	.	TRBJ2-2	CSVTFQAGVGTGELFF	TGCAGCGTCACCTTTCAAGCGGGAGTAGGCACCGGGGAGCTGTTTTTT
TRBV29-1	TRBD2	.	TRBJ2-7	CSVSPSGGSGSYEQYF	TGCAGCGTTTCTCCCTCGGGGGGTAGCGGGAGCTACGAGCAGTACTTC
TRBV3-1/TRBV3-2	TRBD2	.	TRBJ2-5	CASSHRALAGGYQETQYF	TGTGCCAGCAGCCATCGAGCCTTAGCGGGAGGGTACCAAGAGACCCAGTACTTC
TRBV7-9	TRBD1	.	TRBJ2-1	CASSLGTGSSHEQFF	TGTGCCAGCAGCTTAGGGACAGGGTCTTCGCATGAGCAGTTCTTC
TRBV18	.	once	TRBJ1-6	CASSREGAYNSPLHF	TGTGCCAGCTCACGTGAAGGAGCCTATAATTCACCCCTCCACTTT
TRBV19	TRBD1	.	TRBJ2-2	CASSDGQGYTGELFF	TGTGCCAGTAGTGACGGACAGGGTTACACCGGGGAGCTGTTTTTT
TRBV6-5	.	.	TRBJ1-6	CASGSVNNSPLHF	TGTGCCAGCGGCTCCGTCAATAATTCACCCCTCCACTTT
TRBV7-3	TRBD1	.	TRBJ2-7	CASSFGGQGGEQYF	TGTGCCAGCAGTTTTGGGGGACAGGGTGGCGAGCAGTACTTC
TRBV18	.	.	TRBJ1-4	CASSLENEKLFF	TGTGCCAGCTCACTTGAGAATGAAAAACTGTTTTTT
TRBV10-3	.	.	TRBJ2-7	CAISPGRTASTKQYF	TGTGCCATCAGCCCCGGGAGGACAGCTTCTACGAAACAGTACTTC
TRBV21-1	.	.	TRBJ1-1	CASSKVKGTGFPEAFF	TGTGCCAGCAGCAAAGTAAAGGGGACAGGGTTTCCTGAAGCTTTCTTT
TRBV28	.	.	TRBJ2-3	CASSSSPRTSTDTQYF	TGTGCCAGCAGTTCCTCCCCCCGGACTAGCACAGATACGCAGTATTTT
TRBV5-1	TRBD2	.	TRBJ2-5	CASSLSPGRETQYF	TGCGCCAGCAGCTTGAGTCCCGGGAGGGAGACCCAGTACTTC